A single sample gave rise to the 12 T cell receptor beta chains below, sequenced in a study of cytomegalovirus exposure and HLA in healthy donors. PCR involved 60 Vbeta and 13 Jbeta primers. Profiled with immunoSEQ multiplex PCR; TCRdb holds only in-frame clones, not every one. Of 100,000 to 150,000 clones listed, less than 80% are singletons. Sequenced sample: PBMCs. The receptors originated from a female donor in good health and CMV-seropositive.

This clone has only one observation. The V gene is TRBV2, the J gene TRBJ2-1; 9 nucleotides line up with TRBD1. Germline values: CDR1 SNHLY, CDR2 FYNNEI. The CDR3 runs 17 residues. J lost 8 bases, V lost 5 bases, and 16 bases had no gene match. The CDR3 sequence: CASSHPTTGDRDYEQFF. The DNA for the CDR3 is TGTGCCAGCAGTCACCCGACCACTGGGGACAGGGACTATGAGCAGTTCTTC.

The rearrangement links TRBV7-2 to TRBJ2-5; D not certain. The DNA end favors TRBJ2-7, so the J call may be wrong. The length of the CDR3 is 13 residues. Looked up from germline, CDR1 is SGHTA and CDR2 is FQGNSA. The CDR3 DNA is TGTGCCAGCAGCTTAGCGGGCGTCAACGAGCAGTACTTC. Its protein is CASSLAGVNEQYF.

The CDR3 region is CASSQDLGQRIYEQYF. CDR3 in DNA: TGCGCCAGCAGCCAAGATCTCGGACAGAGAATATACGAGCAGTACTTC. The J gene is TRBJ2-7, the V gene TRBV4-1, with D possibly matching TRBD1 (6 bases). CDR3 length: 16 amino acids. Germline V lookup: CDR1 MGHRA, CDR2 YSYEKL. Deletions cut 0 bases from V and 4 bases from J, with 16 bases between.

This rearrangement joins TRBV28 to TRBJ1-1; 11 nucleotides agree with TRBD1. Germline CDR1 is MDHEN and CDR2 is SYDVKM. This CDR3 is built from 13 residues. V dropped 5 bases and J dropped 4; count of bases not matched to a gene: 0. In DNA, the CDR3 is TGTGCCAGCAGTGGGACAGGGGGCACTGAAGCTTTCTTT. It yields the protein CASSGTGGTEAFF.

The gene calls are TRBV6-1 and TRBJ1-4; 7 bases are a match to TRBD1. CDR1 and CDR2 (germline): MNHNS, SASEGT. V was clipped by 5 bases and J by 4 bases; unmatched bases: 7. This CDR3 has 15 residues. The CDR3 reads CASSSWTGLNEKLFF. The CDR3 nucleotides are TGTGCCAGCAGTTCCTGGACAGGCCTTAATGAAAAACTGTTTTTT.

The rearrangement links TRBV5-5 to TRBJ2-7; the match to TRBD2 covers 8 bases. Germline trimming cut 7 bases from V and 2 bases from J; bases unmatched to any gene: 5. This CDR3 comprises 13 residues. Germline CDR1 SGHKS, CDR2 YYEKEE (reference sequence). CDR3 coding DNA: TGTGCCAGCTTAGGACTAGCCCCCTACGAGCAGTACTTC. Translation gives CASLGLAPYEQYF.

This chain uses TRBV29-1 with TRBJ2-3; TRBD2 matches 9 bases. Germline CDR1 and CDR2: SQVTM and ANQGSEA. The junction had 20 bases not matched to a gene; V was cut back by 8 bases and J by 2 bases. The length of the CDR3 is 18 residues. In DNA form, the CDR3 reads TGCAGCTACGAGGTCCCCCCGGGACTAGCCGATAACACAGATACGCAGTATTTT. It codes for CSYEVPPGLADNTDTQYF.

On this clone: Within the sample, other DNA sequences also encode this same CDR3. The chain uses TRBV7-9 and TRBJ2-2; 7 bases fit TRBD1. The CDR3 contains 14 residues. With 3 bases clipped from V and 4 bases from J, the junction kept 2 bases outside the gene matches. CDR1 SEHNR and CDR2 FQNEAQ come from the germline V gene (reference sequence). This chain's CDR3 is CASSLAGGTGELFF. In DNA, the CDR3 is TGTGCCAGCAGCTTGGCAGGGGGCACCGGGGAGCTGTTTTTT.

The chain carries TRBV30 and TRBJ2-1; 9 positions agree with TRBD1. V was clipped by 1 base and J by 6 bases; unmatched bases: 4. CDR1 and CDR2 (germline): GTSNPN, SVGIG (reference sequence). There are 14 residues in the CDR3. The CDR3 DNA follows: TGTGCCTGGAGTGGGGGGACAGGGAGCAATGAGCAGTTCTTC. It encodes CAWSGGTGSNEQFF. The full variable domain, rest sourced from reference TRBV30 and TRBJ2-1, is SQTIHQWPATLVQPVGSPLSLECTVEGTSNPNLYWYRQAAGRGLQLLFYSVGIGQISSEVPQNLSASRPQDRQFILSSKKLLLSDSGFYLCAWSGGTGSNEQFFGPGTRLTVL.

This chain connects TRBV5-1 to TRBJ2-1; D remains ambiguous. V was pared by 4 bases and J by 8 bases, with 10 bases between. CDR3 length equals 12 residues. Germline-derived CDR1 and CDR2 are SGHRS and YFSETQ. The CDR3 region has the DNA TGCGCCAGCAGCCTACTTAGTGATGAGCAGTTCTTC. It specifies CASSLLSDEQFF. The whole variable domain, filled in from reference TRBV5-1 and TRBJ2-1, reads KAGVTQTPRYLIKTRGQQVTLSCSPISGHRSVSWYQQTPGQGLQFLFEYFSETQRNKGNFPGRFSGRQFSNSRSEMNVSTLELGDSALYLCASSLLSDEQFFGPGTRLTVL.

J is TRBJ1-2 and V is TRBV29-1, with a possible D match to TRBD1 (6 bases). The germline CDR1 and CDR2 sequences are SQVTM and ANQGSEA. The CDR3 consists of 14 residues. Trimming removed 3 bases at V and 2 bases at J, with 13 bases between. CDR3 region: CSVDTATGNYGYTF. As DNA, the CDR3 is TGCAGCGTTGACACCGCAACAGGGAACTATGGCTACACCTTC.

The chain is built from TRBV28 and TRBJ1-5; D unclear. CDR3 length: 12 amino acids. In germline, CDR1 is MDHEN, CDR2 SYDVKM. V was cut by 4 bases and J by 3 bases, with 4 bases left in between. CDR3 nucleotide sequence: TGTGCCAGCAGTTCCCTCAATCAGCCCCAGCATTTT. Its translation is CASSSLNQPQHF.